This T cell receptor (beta chain) originates from a study of T cell clonality in common variable immunodeficiency. Study-wide results and limits: TCRbeta clonality was increased in CVID versus healthy controls. Fewer deletions and N-nucleotide insertions were reportedly seen in common variable immunodeficiency TCR beta sequences. Shared TCRbeta clones were fewer between CVID subjects than controls. Repertoire-complication correlations in CVID were limited by patient heterogeneity.

After removal of 2 bases from V and 7 bases from J, the junction contained 8 bases not matched to a gene. This CDR3 has 16 residues. Germline V gene data show CDR1 as KGHSH and CDR2 as LQKENI. TCRdb's copy holds only in-frame clones and misses some; the assay was immunoSEQ multiplex PCR. The sample includes approximately 21,000 clones, none of them occurring once. On this clone itself: Its antigen is undetermined. The CDR3 goes on 3 residues after the read ends, and that part is filled in from the germline J gene.

This TCR was sampled from a human donor with common variable immunodeficiency. The chain employs TRBV18 and TRBJ2-1; 10 bases agree with TRBD1. Sample: peripheral blood mononuclear cells. The sequenced part of the CDR3 DNA is TGTGCCAGCTCACCATCGACAGGGGGCGCGGGTAATGAG. Translation gives CASSPSTGGAGNE. The CDR3 in its entirety is CASSPSTGGAGNEQFF.